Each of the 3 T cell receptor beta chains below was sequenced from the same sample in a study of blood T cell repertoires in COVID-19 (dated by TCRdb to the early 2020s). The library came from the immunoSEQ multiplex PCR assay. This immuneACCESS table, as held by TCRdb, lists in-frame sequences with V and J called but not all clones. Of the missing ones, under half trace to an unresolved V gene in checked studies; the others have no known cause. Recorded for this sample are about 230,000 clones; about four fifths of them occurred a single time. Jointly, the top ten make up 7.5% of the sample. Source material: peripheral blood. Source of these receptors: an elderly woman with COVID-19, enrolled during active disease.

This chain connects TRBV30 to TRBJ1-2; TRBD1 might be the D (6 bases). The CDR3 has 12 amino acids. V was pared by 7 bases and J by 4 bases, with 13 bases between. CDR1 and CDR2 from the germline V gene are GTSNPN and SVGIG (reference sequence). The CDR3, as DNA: TGTGCCTTCTCCGGGACAACCTATGGCTACACCTTC. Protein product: CAFSGTTYGYTF.

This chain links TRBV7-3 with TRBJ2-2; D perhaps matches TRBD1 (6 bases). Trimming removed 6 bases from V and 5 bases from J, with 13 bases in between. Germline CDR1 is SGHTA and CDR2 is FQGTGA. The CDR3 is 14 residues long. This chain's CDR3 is CASSGTGKTGELFF. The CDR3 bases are TGTGCCAGCAGTGGCACAGGGAAAACCGGGGAGCTGTTTTTT.

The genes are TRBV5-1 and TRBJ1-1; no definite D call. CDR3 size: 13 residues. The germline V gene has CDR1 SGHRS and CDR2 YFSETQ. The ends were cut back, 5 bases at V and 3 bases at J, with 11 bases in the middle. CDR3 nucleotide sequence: TGCGCCAGCAGTGTGGGCTCTTACACTGAAGCTTTCTTT. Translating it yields CASSVGSYTEAFF.